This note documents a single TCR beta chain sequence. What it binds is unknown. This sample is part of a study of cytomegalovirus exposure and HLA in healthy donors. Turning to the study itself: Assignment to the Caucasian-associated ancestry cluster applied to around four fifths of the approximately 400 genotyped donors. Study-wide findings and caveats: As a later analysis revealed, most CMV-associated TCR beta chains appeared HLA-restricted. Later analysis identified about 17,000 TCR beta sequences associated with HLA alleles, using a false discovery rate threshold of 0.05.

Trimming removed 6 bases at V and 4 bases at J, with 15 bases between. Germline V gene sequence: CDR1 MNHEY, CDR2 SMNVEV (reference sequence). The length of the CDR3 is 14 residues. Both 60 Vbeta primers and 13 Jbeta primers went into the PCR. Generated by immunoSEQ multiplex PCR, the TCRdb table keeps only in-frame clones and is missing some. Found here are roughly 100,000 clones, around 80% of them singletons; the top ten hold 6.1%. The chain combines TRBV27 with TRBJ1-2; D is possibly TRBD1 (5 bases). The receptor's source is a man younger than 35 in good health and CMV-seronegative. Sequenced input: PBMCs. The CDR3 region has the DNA TGTGCCAGCAGCCCGAATGACAGACCCTATGGCTACACCTTC. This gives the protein CASSPNDRPYGYTF.